This T cell receptor beta chain was retrieved from a study of T cells in Graves' hyperthyroidism and ophthalmopathy. CDR3 size: 15 residues. Germline trimming cut 5 bases from V and 3 bases from J; bases unmatched to any gene: 8. Germline V CDR1 and CDR2: MNHNS, SASEGT. Amplified TCR beta CDR3 regions derived from RNA transcripts. During a first-round RT-PCR of the TCR CDR3, the HTBI primer set was used. TCRdb re-called the multiplex PCR reads with MiXCR, one entry per CDR3 protein. The top ten clones hold 15% to 19% of a sample with roughly 720,000 distinct CDR3 sequences, approximately 15% of them seen once.

This sequence was found in a man aged 50-60 years with Graves' hyperthyroidism. The sample comprised blood. This chain uses TRBV6-1 with TRBJ2-3; 7 bases align to TRBD1. The CDR3 sequence: CASSRRQGSTDTQYF. Written as DNA, the CDR3 is TGTGCCAGCAGTAGACGACAGGGATCAACAGATACGCAGTATTTT.